The 27 T cell receptor beta chains in this list originate from one sample, sequenced in a study of shared clonotypes between healthy human individuals. Data came from immunoSEQ multiplex PCR; TCRdb stores just in-frame clones and leaves some out. The sample shows 2 million to 2.5 million clones, over 85% of them seen only once. Source material: naive CD4+ T cells from PBMCs. The sample's subset: CD45RA+ positively selected. The receptors were sampled from a man between 18 and 29 years old in good health. Some clones in this sample may be carry-over from other donors' samples.

V usage is TRBV2 and J usage is TRBJ2-7, with 10 bases that match TRBD2. V was pared by 6 bases and J by 1 base, with 12 bases of the junction left unmatched. The CDR3 consists of 17 residues. The germline gives CDR1 SNHLY, CDR2 FYNNEI. DNA for the CDR3: TGTGCCAGCAGCGAAACGAAAAGACTAGCGGGTTCCTACGAGCAGTACTTC. This sequence encodes CASSETKRLAGSYEQYF.

This sequence joins TRBV5-6 and TRBJ1-4; 7 bases line up with TRBD1. CDR1 SGHDT and CDR2 YYEEEE come from the germline V gene. The length of the CDR3 is 15 residues. After removal of 4 bases from V and 2 bases from J, the junction contained 5 bases not matched to a gene. The CDR3 reads CASSPKGGTNEKLFF. CDR3 DNA: TGTGCCAGCAGCCCGAAAGGGGGCACTAATGAAAAACTGTTTTTT.

J is TRBJ2-5 and V is TRBV28, with 9 bases matching TRBD1. Losses at the gene ends were 4 bases for V and 5 bases for J; bases not matched to a gene: 5. Germline CDR1 is MDHEN and CDR2 is SYDVKM. The CDR3 has 14 amino acids. CDR3 sequence: CASSSGQGHETQYF. Here the CDR3 DNA reads TGTGCCAGCAGTTCGGGACAGGGTCACGAGACCCAGTACTTC. The complete variable domain, with remaining parts taken from reference TRBV28 and TRBJ2-5, reads DVKVTQSSRYLVKRTGEKVFLECVQDMDHENMFWYRQDPGLGLRLIYFSYDVKMKEKGDIPEGYSVSREKKERFSLILESASTNQTSMYLCASSSGQGHETQYFGPGTRLLVL.

V is TRBV27 and J is TRBJ2-5, with 9 nucleotides matching TRBD2. Germline V CDR1 and CDR2: MNHEY, SMNVEV (reference sequence). The CDR3 has 17 residues. After removal of 3 bases from V and 4 bases from J, the junction contained 12 bases not matched to a gene. The CDR3 protein is CASSFLSELAGRETQYF. The CDR3 DNA reads as TGTGCCAGCAGTTTCCTTTCGGAACTAGCGGGTAGAGAGACCCAGTACTTC.

The chain is built from TRBV28 and TRBJ2-7, with 9 bases fitting TRBD1. V lost 5 bases and J lost 6; bases outside the gene matches: 5. This CDR3 spans 13 amino acids. The germline V gene has CDR1 MDHEN and CDR2 SYDVKM. Here the CDR3 reads CASSRTGVAEQYF. CDR3 coding DNA: TGTGCCAGCAGTCGGACAGGGGTTGCCGAGCAGTACTTC.

This clone has a single count. The V and J genes are TRBV4-2 and TRBJ1-2, with a weak D call TRBD1 (6 bases). The CDR3 runs to 15 residues. Trimming cost V 4 bases and J 3 bases, with 15 bases left between them. Germline V gene sequence: CDR1 LGHNA, CDR2 YNFKEQ. The CDR3 reads CASSPGSPGDYGYTF. The CDR3 DNA reads as TGTGCCAGCAGCCCCGGGAGCCCAGGGGACTATGGCTACACCTTC.

This clone was seen a handful of times. The CDR3 spells CAISESIGVRGNTEAFF. The CDR3, as DNA: TGTGCCATCAGTGAGTCGATTGGGGTAAGAGGGAACACTGAAGCTTTCTTT. This rearrangement joins TRBV10-3 to TRBJ1-1; no definite D call. In germline, CDR1 is ENHRY, CDR2 SYGVKD. Trimming took 0 bases from V and 1 from J, leaving 15 bases between them. The CDR3 runs to 17 residues.

In DNA form, the CDR3 reads TGTGCCAGCAGTCCGCCGGGGGCGTCTGGCTACACCTTC. Translated, it gives CASSPPGASGYTF. The chain combines TRBV28 with TRBJ1-2; a weak D match, TRBD1 (6 bases). CDR3 length equals 13 residues. With 5 bases removed from V and 7 bases from J, the gap between germline ends came to 14 bases. Germline V gives CDR1 MDHEN, CDR2 SYDVKM.

The chain combines TRBV28 with TRBJ2-5, with no clear D. CDR3 size: 14 residues. With 3 bases removed from V and 3 bases from J, the gap between germline ends came to 11 bases. The germline V gene encodes CDR1 MDHEN and CDR2 SYDVKM. This CDR3 is CASSFRRPEETQYF. CDR3 DNA sequence: TGTGCCAGCAGTTTCCGTAGGCCAGAAGAGACCCAGTACTTC.

CDR3 residues: CASSPLRGTTYGYTF. CDR3 nucleotides: TGTGCCAGCAGCCCCTTGCGGGGGACAACCTATGGCTACACCTTC. The chain carries TRBV5-5 and TRBJ1-2, with a tentative D call TRBD1 (6 bases). Germline V gives CDR1 SGHKS, CDR2 YYEKEE (reference sequence). The CDR3 runs to 15 residues. With 4 bases removed from V and 4 bases from J, the gap between germline ends came to 17 bases.

The chain employs TRBV11-2 and TRBJ2-1; no definite D call. Germline V gene sequence: CDR1 SGHAT, CDR2 FQNNGV. The CDR3 contains 15 residues. The V and J ends lost 5 bases and 3 bases respectively, with 14 bases between them. The CDR3 loop reads CASSPRSLGYNEQFF. The CDR3, as DNA: TGTGCCAGCAGCCCCCGTTCTTTAGGCTACAATGAGCAGTTCTTC.

The rearrangement uses TRBV27 and TRBJ2-7; TRBD2 matches 11 bases. From germline, CDR1 is MNHEY and CDR2 SMNVEV (reference sequence). CDR3 size: 15 residues. Trimming at V came to 5 bases and at J to 5 bases, leaving 8 bases not matched to a gene. The CDR3 region is CASSRTSGSRDEQYF. CDR3 nucleotides: TGTGCCAGCAGTCGAACTAGCGGGAGTCGAGACGAGCAGTACTTC.

This clone was seen only once. This chain uses TRBV6-5 with TRBJ1-1; D might be TRBD1 (6 bases). The V end was cut by 4 bases, the J end by 0 bases, with 15 bases between. Germline V gene sequence: CDR1 MNHEY, CDR2 SVGAGI. The CDR3 runs 16 residues. The CDR3 DNA is TGTGCCAGCAGTTCGACCTTGACAGGTTTGAACACTGAAGCTTTCTTT. Amino acids: CASSSTLTGLNTEAFF.

The V call is TRBV7-2, the J call TRBJ2-3; no clear D gene. This CDR3 region has 15 residues. V was shortened by 1 base and J by 6 bases, with 14 bases between the two germline ends. The germline V gene encodes CDR1 SGHTA and CDR2 FQGNSA. CDR3 DNA: TGTGCCAGCAGCTTAGTGGTGACCCCCGCCGATACGCAGTATTTT. Residues: CASSLVVTPADTQYF. Variable domain in full (rest from reference TRBV7-2 and TRBJ2-3): GAGVSQSPSNKVTEKGKDVELRCDPISGHTALYWYRQSLGQGLEFLIYFQGNSAPDKSGLPSDRFSAERTGGSVSTLTIQRTQQEDSAVYLCASSLVVTPADTQYFGPGTRLTVL.

The V call is TRBV5-1, the J call TRBJ2-3, with TRBD2 matching 12 bases. The germline gives CDR1 SGHRS, CDR2 YFSETQ. This CDR3 has 15 residues. Losses at the gene ends were 4 bases for V and 4 bases for J; bases not matched to a gene: 4. The DNA for the CDR3 is TGCGCCAGCAGCGAACTAGCGGGAGGCGCAGATACGCAGTATTTT. This gives the protein CASSELAGGADTQYF. Complete variable domain (other parts from reference TRBV5-1 and TRBJ2-3): KAGVTQTPRYLIKTRGQQVTLSCSPISGHRSVSWYQQTPGQGLQFLFEYFSETQRNKGNFPGRFSGRQFSNSRSEMNVSTLELGDSALYLCASSELAGGADTQYFGPGTRLTVL.

V and J are TRBV6-6 and TRBJ1-5; D is undetermined. Trimming took 5 bases from V and 2 from J, leaving 10 bases between them. The CDR3 spans 14 residues. Germline assignment: CDR1 MNHNY and CDR2 SVGAGI (reference sequence). CDR3 in DNA: TGTGCCAGCAGTCTTTGGGAGGGCAATCAGCCCCAGCATTTT. This translates into CASSLWEGNQPQHF.

J is TRBJ2-7 and V is TRBV9; no definite D call. Deletions cut 0 bases from V and 2 bases from J, with 9 bases between. This CDR3 contains 14 residues. In germline, CDR1 is SGDLS, CDR2 YYNGEE. The CDR3 DNA reads TGTGCCAGCAGCGTAGACGCAGTAACCTACGAGCAGTACTTC. It translates to CASSVDAVTYEQYF.

This chain uses TRBV28 with TRBJ2-7; 7 positions match TRBD2. The V gene end was trimmed by 6 bases and the J gene end by 1 base; junction bases not matched to a gene: 12. CDR1 is MDHEN, CDR2 SYDVKM, per germline. CDR3 size: 16 residues. CDR3: CASSPGQRGTSYEQYF. The DNA for the CDR3 is TGTGCCAGCAGCCCGGGCCAGCGGGGAACATCCTACGAGCAGTACTTC.

The J gene is TRBJ2-1, the V gene TRBV5-1; no firm D call. The CDR3 spans 15 residues. Germline CDR1 and CDR2: SGHRS and YFSETQ. V lost 4 bases and J 6 bases, leaving 17 bases between the germline ends. CDR3 protein: CASSPTLLFGNEQFF. The CDR3 bases are TGCGCCAGCAGCCCAACTTTACTTTTCGGCAATGAGCAGTTCTTC.

The gene calls are TRBV21-1 and TRBJ2-1; TRBD1, the D gene given by the table, was not confirmed from the DNA. TRBV21-1 represents a pseudogene. The CDR3 is made up of 13 amino acids. The CDR3 loop is CASSNLYSYQQFF. The DNA of the CDR3 is TGTGCCAGCAGCAACCTATACAGCTATCAGCAGTTCTTC.

Worth noting for this clone: The sample contains more than one DNA sequence encoding this CDR3. CDR3 DNA sequence: TGCAGCGCTCTGGGACTAGCGGATTACAATGAGCAGTTCTTC. It encodes CSALGLADYNEQFF. The V and J genes are TRBV29-1 and TRBJ2-1; 11 positions match TRBD2. The CDR3 contains 14 residues. V was clipped by 7 bases and J by 4 bases; unmatched bases: 6. From germline, CDR1 is SQVTM and CDR2 ANQGSEA.

The chain joins TRBV9 to TRBJ2-2; possible D gene TRBD2, 5 bases. The V and J ends lost 3 bases and 4 bases respectively, with 13 bases between them. Germline V CDR1 and CDR2: SGDLS, YYNGEE. The CDR3 is 15 residues long. DNA of the CDR3: TGTGCCAGCAGCGGGCCCTCTCGGGGCACCGGGGAGCTGTTTTTT. Amino acids: CASSGPSRGTGELFF.

This chain joins TRBV5-4 and TRBJ1-2; 10 bases match TRBD1. Germline CDR1 is SGHNT and CDR2 is YYREEE (reference sequence). Trimming took 4 bases from V and 6 from J; bases not matched to a gene: 9. The CDR3 spans 15 residues. CDR3 amino acids: CASSVRQGAYNGYTF. The DNA for the CDR3 is TGTGCCAGCAGCGTTCGACAGGGGGCGTATAATGGCTACACCTTC.

In regard to this clone: Other DNA sequences within the sample encode an identical CDR3. The J gene is TRBJ1-1, the V gene TRBV28; the D is unclear. The CDR3 is made up of 12 amino acids. V was pared by 2 bases and J by 3 bases, with 4 bases between. Germline-derived CDR1 and CDR2 are MDHEN and SYDVKM. The CDR3 sequence: CASSLRDTEAFF. Written as DNA, the CDR3 is TGTGCCAGCAGTTTACGGGACACTGAAGCTTTCTTT.

The CDR3 sequence: CASSLGRAGELFF. The CDR3 DNA follows: TGTGCCAGCAGCTTAGGAAGGGCCGGGGAGCTGTTTTTT. The chain combines TRBV7-2 with TRBJ2-2, with unresolved D. Germline CDR1 and CDR2: SGHTA and FQGNSA. Trimming removed 1 base from V and 6 bases from J, with 6 bases in between. The CDR3 is made up of 13 amino acids.

About this clone itself: Other DNA sequences of this sample code for an identical CDR3. V and J are TRBV5-1 and TRBJ2-3, with 7 bases identical to TRBD2. Trimming removed 0 bases from V and 2 bases from J; junction bases left unmatched: 6. Germline loops: CDR1 SGHRS, CDR2 YFSETQ. The CDR3 is made up of 16 amino acids. CDR3 protein: CASSLDPGLSTDTQYF. The CDR3 DNA follows: TGCGCCAGCAGCTTGGACCCGGGACTATCCACAGATACGCAGTATTTT.

V usage is TRBV29-1 and J usage is TRBJ2-5; 8 bases are a match to TRBD1. The CDR3 runs 16 residues. V lost 6 bases, J lost 3 bases, and 15 bases stayed unmatched. Germline loops: CDR1 SQVTM, CDR2 ANQGSEA. The CDR3 bases are TGCAGCGTATTGACCCGGGGCGGGACAGGTAAAGAGACCCAGTACTTC. Protein: CSVLTRGGTGKETQYF.